A single sample gave rise to the 20 T cell receptor beta chains below, sequenced in a study of blood T cell repertoires in COVID-19. TCRdb's table, derived via immunoSEQ multiplex PCR, lists solely in-frame clones and lacks some. This repertoire shows 95,000 to 150,000 clones, around nine tenths found once; its top ten account for around 7.3%. Material: peripheral blood. These receptors were taken from a man aged 50-59 years with acute or convalescent COVID-19.

This chain connects TRBV7-9 to TRBJ1-1; no reliable D call. V lost 1 base and J 1 base, leaving 7 bases between the germline ends. Germline CDR1 and CDR2: SEHNR and FQNEAQ (reference sequence). This CDR3 spans 14 amino acids. The CDR3 bases are TGTGCCAGCAGCTTAGGAGTGAGGAACACTGAAGCTTTCTTT. Amino acid sequence: CASSLGVRNTEAFF. Filled out from reference TRBV7-9 and TRBJ1-1, the complete variable domain reads DTGVSQNPRHKITKRGQNVTFRCDPISEHNRLYWYRQTLGQGPEFLTYFQNEAQLEKSRLLSDRFSAERPKGSFSTLEIQRTEQGDSAMYLCASSLGVRNTEAFFGQGTRLTVV.

The rearrangement links TRBV7-9 to TRBJ2-7; D is perhaps TRBD1 (6 bases). Germline V gene data show CDR1 as SEHNR and CDR2 as FQNEAQ (reference sequence). The CDR3 sequence is 11 residues long. V was trimmed by 5 bases and J by 12 bases, leaving 14 bases between them. The CDR3 loop is CASSNGDIGYF. The CDR3 coding sequence is TGTGCCAGCAGCAACGGGGACATCGGGTACTTC.

In this sample, this clone turned up a few times. The genes are TRBV19 and TRBJ1-1; D is perhaps TRBD1 (6 bases). The CDR3 runs to 14 residues. V shed 3 bases and J shed 5 bases, with 13 bases lying between them. Germline CDR1 is LNHDA and CDR2 is SQIVND (reference sequence). Here the CDR3 reads CASSMAGARTEAFF. In DNA, the CDR3 is TGTGCCAGTAGTATGGCAGGGGCGAGGACTGAAGCTTTCTTT.

The chain joins TRBV6-5 to TRBJ2-7; 9 bases fit TRBD1. The CDR3 runs 13 residues. V dropped 8 bases and J dropped 6; count of bases not matched to a gene: 8. CDR1 is MNHEY, CDR2 SVGAGI, per germline. The CDR3 nucleotides are TGTGCCAGCGAAAGGGACAGGGTGGCCGAGCAGTACTTC. Amino acids: CASERDRVAEQYF.

V usage is TRBV30 and J usage is TRBJ2-7; the D gene is possibly TRBD1 (5 bases). The germline V gene has CDR1 GTSNPN and CDR2 SVGIG (reference sequence). With 0 bases removed from V and 4 bases from J, the gap between germline ends came to 10 bases. The CDR3 consists of 13 residues. CDR3 bases: TGTGCCTGGAGTGTACCTAGGGGTTACGAGCAGTACTTC. It yields the protein CAWSVPRGYEQYF.

The genes are TRBV7-2 and TRBJ2-7; 11 bases agree with TRBD2. V was clipped by 8 bases and J by 4 bases; unmatched bases: 7. In germline, CDR1 is SGHTA, CDR2 FQGNSA. The CDR3 has 14 amino acids. CDR3 in DNA: TGTGCCAGCCTGCGGACTAGCGGGTCTTACGAGCAGTACTTC. Translation gives CASLRTSGSYEQYF.

The chain uses TRBV13 and TRBJ2-1; 7 nucleotides line up with TRBD2. CDR1 and CDR2 (germline): PRHDT, FYEKMQ (reference sequence). The CDR3 runs 17 residues. The junction had 14 bases not matched to a gene; V was cut back by 5 bases and J by 4 bases. The CDR3 region is CASSPKGAGWIYNEQFF. Written as DNA, the CDR3 is TGTGCCAGCAGCCCGAAGGGAGCGGGGTGGATTTACAATGAGCAGTTCTTC. The full variable domain, completed using reference TRBV13 and TRBJ2-1, is AAGVIQSPRHLIKEKRETATLKCYPIPRHDTVYWYQQGPGQDPQFLISFYEKMQSDKGSIPDRFSAQQFSDYHSELNMSSLELGDSALYFCASSPKGAGWIYNEQFFGPGTRLTVL.

V gene TRBV6-5 combines with J gene TRBJ2-7; a possible D gene is TRBD1 (6 bases). CDR3 length equals 12 residues. Looked up from germline, CDR1 is MNHEY and CDR2 is SVGAGI. The V and J ends lost 8 bases and 3 bases respectively, with 11 bases between them. The CDR3 region has the DNA TGTGCCAGCGGCAGGGGTGACTACGAGCAGTACTTC. It yields the protein CASGRGDYEQYF.

The rearrangement links TRBV19 to TRBJ2-1; 7 bases align to TRBD1. This CDR3 comprises 14 residues. Germline V gene data show CDR1 as LNHDA and CDR2 as SQIVND (reference sequence). With 4 bases clipped from V and 2 bases from J, the junction kept 2 bases outside the gene matches. The CDR3 loop reads CASSTGTAYNEQFF. The CDR3 DNA sequence: TGTGCCAGTAGTACCGGGACAGCCTACAATGAGCAGTTCTTC. The whole variable domain, remainder taken from reference TRBV19 and TRBJ2-1, is DGGITQSPKYLFRKEGQNVTLSCEQNLNHDAMYWYRQDPGQGLRLIYYSQIVNDFQKGDIAEGYSVSREKKESFPLTVTSAQKNPTAFYLCASSTGTAYNEQFFGPGTRLTVL.

J is TRBJ2-7 and V is TRBV23-1, with no clear D. TRBV23-1 is labeled an ORF, and its function is uncertain. The CDR3 is 10 amino acids. V was pared by 6 bases and J by 6 bases, with 6 bases between. The CDR3 DNA sequence: TGCGCCAGCAGCCCCGGCGAGCAGTACTTC. Its protein is CASSPGEQYF.

CDR3 amino acids: CASSLRGSGRSKNIQYF. The DNA of the CDR3 is TGTGCCAGCAGTTTAAGGGGTAGCGGGAGATCCAAAAACATTCAGTACTTC. V usage is TRBV27 and J usage is TRBJ2-4, with TRBD2 identical over 9 bases. CDR1 MNHEY and CDR2 SMNVEV come from the germline V gene (reference sequence). With V trimmed by 2 bases and J by 2 bases, 7 bases remained unmatched. The CDR3 contains 17 residues.

This sequence joins TRBV14 and TRBJ2-7, with 7 bases lining up with TRBD2. Unmatched junction bases numbered 7, after V lost 8 bases and J lost 6 bases. Germline assignment: CDR1 SGHDN and CDR2 FVKESK. The CDR3 spans 12 residues. CDR3 bases: TGTGCCAGCGGCCCCTCGGGGGGCGAGCAGTACTTC. As protein: CASGPSGGEQYF.

The chain joins TRBV11-3 to TRBJ2-5; 13 bases line up with TRBD2. The CDR3 is 16 amino acids. Germline trimming cut 3 bases from V and 5 bases from J; bases unmatched to any gene: 6. The V gene's germline CDR1 is SGHNT and CDR2 YENEEA. CDR3 amino acids: CASSFRTSGSVETQYF. In DNA, the CDR3 is TGTGCCAGCAGCTTCCGGACTAGCGGGAGTGTCGAGACCCAGTACTTC.

The CDR3 spells CAWSVGRVIDTEAFF. CDR3 coding DNA: TGTGCCTGGAGTGTAGGCAGGGTTATTGACACTGAAGCTTTCTTT. This sequence joins TRBV30 and TRBJ1-1; D may be TRBD1 (5 bases). V dropped 0 bases and J dropped 3 bases, with 14 bases sitting between them. The germline V gene has CDR1 GTSNPN and CDR2 SVGIG (reference sequence). The CDR3 sequence is 15 residues long.

The chain links TRBV9 to TRBJ1-3; 7 nucleotides agree with TRBD1. The CDR3 spans 17 residues. After removal of 0 bases from V and 0 bases from J, the junction contained 6 bases not matched to a gene. In germline, CDR1 is SGDLS, CDR2 YYNGEE. The CDR3 spells CASSVGWGQSSGNTIYF. The DNA for the CDR3 is TGTGCCAGCAGCGTAGGGTGGGGACAGAGCTCTGGAAACACCATATATTTT.

The genes are TRBV5-4 and TRBJ2-3; possibly TRBD2 for D (6 bases). This CDR3 spans 14 amino acids. V was shortened by 4 bases and J by 0 bases, with 9 bases between the two germline ends. Per the germline V gene, CDR1 is SGHNT and CDR2 is YYREEE (reference sequence). This CDR3 is CASSGGISTDTQYF. In DNA form, the CDR3 reads TGTGCCAGCAGCGGCGGGATTAGCACAGATACGCAGTATTTT.

This chain connects TRBV11-2 to TRBJ1-1, with D possibly TRBD1 on 5 matching bases. With 4 bases removed from V and 0 bases from J, the gap between germline ends came to 12 bases. CDR1 and CDR2 (germline): SGHAT, FQNNGV. The CDR3 extends over 15 amino acids. The DNA for the CDR3 is TGTGCCAGCAGCTCATTCCGACAGATGAACACTGAAGCTTTCTTT. It translates to CASSSFRQMNTEAFF.

J is TRBJ1-1 and V is TRBV29-1; 11 nucleotides line up with TRBD1. CDR1 and CDR2 from the germline V gene are SQVTM and ANQGSEA. The trim removed 1 base at V and 10 bases at J, leaving 8 bases unmatched. This CDR3 region has 14 residues. In DNA form, the CDR3 reads TGCAGCGTTGAAGTAGAGGACAGGGGGCGTCGAGCTTTCTTT. Encoded protein: CSVEVEDRGRRAFF.

The chain recombines TRBV7-6 with TRBJ1-1, with D perhaps TRBD1 (6 bases). The germline V gene encodes CDR1 SGHVS and CDR2 FNYEAQ. V lost 5 bases and J lost 4, with 20 bases in between. The CDR3 covers 16 residues. CDR3 region: CASSPQSTLRGTEAFF. In DNA form, the CDR3 reads TGTGCCAGCAGCCCCCAATCGACACTCAGGGGCACTGAAGCTTTCTTT.

The chain links TRBV25-1 to TRBJ1-6; 8 nucleotides match TRBD1. Germline CDR1 and CDR2: MGHDK and SYGVNS. The CDR3 covers 14 residues. The V segment lost 4 bases and the J segment 7 bases; nucleotides outside the gene matches: 3. CDR3 DNA: TGTGCCAGCAGTGGAAGACAGGGGAATTCACCCCTCCACTTT. It is translated as CASSGRQGNSPLHF. Together with reference TRBV25-1 and TRBJ1-6, the CDR3 gives the full variable domain: EADIYQTPRYLVIGTGKKITLECSQTMGHDKMYWYQQDPGMELHLIHYSYGVNSTEKGDLSSESTVSRIRTEHFPLTLESARPSHTSQYLCASSGRQGNSPLHFGNGTRLTVT.